The 32 T cell receptor beta chains below come from one sample, sequenced in a study of T cells in localized non-small cell lung cancer. The method was immunoSEQ multiplex PCR; TCRdb's version includes in-frame clones alone and lacks a portion of them. This repertoire shows around 35,000 clones, 85% to 95% found once; its top ten account for roughly 12%. Sequenced material: peripheral blood mononuclear cells, taken before any cancer treatment. The receptor source for this set is a female donor older than 55 with stage II lung adenocarcinoma.

The rearrangement joins TRBV7-7 to TRBJ2-7; 9 bases fit TRBD1. Germline V gives CDR1 SSHAT, CDR2 FNYEAQ (reference sequence). Trimming took 5 bases from V and 5 from J; bases not matched to a gene: 19. CDR3 length equals 18 residues. CDR3 residues: CASSLQGQGTRGLHEQYF. The DNA of the CDR3 is TGTGCCAGCAGCCTCCAGGGACAGGGAACTAGGGGCCTCCACGAGCAGTACTTC.

The count of this clone is one. V is TRBV11-2 and J is TRBJ2-6, with D perhaps matching TRBD1 or TRBD2 (5 bases each). The V and J ends lost 6 bases and 4 bases respectively, with 22 bases between them. Germline lookup yields CDR1 SGHAT and CDR2 FQNNGV. This CDR3 is 18 amino acids long. The CDR3 nucleotides are TGTGCCAGCAGAGACGGGACCCCTTCCCCGACCGGGGCCAACGTCCTGACTTTC. Protein: CASRDGTPSPTGANVLTF.

This clone appeared once. V gene TRBV5-1 combines with J gene TRBJ1-1, with TRBD1 as a possible D gene (6 bases). This CDR3 contains 14 residues. Germline CDR1 is SGHRS and CDR2 is YFSETQ. The V end was cut by 5 bases, the J end by 1 base, with 12 bases between. The CDR3 bases are TGCGCCAGCAGAGAGACAGGCCAGAACACTGAAGCTTTCTTT. Protein product: CASRETGQNTEAFF.

The chain combines TRBV18 with TRBJ1-4, with D hard to call. Germline V gene data show CDR1 as KGHSH and CDR2 as LQKENI. V was trimmed by 2 bases and J by 8 bases, leaving 15 bases between them. This CDR3 contains 15 residues. The CDR3 protein is CASSPTGGIGEKLFF. The CDR3 nucleotides read TGTGCCAGCTCACCAACGGGAGGGATTGGAGAAAAACTGTTTTTT.

The CDR3, as DNA: TGCGCCAGCAGGGACCTGGGACTAGCGGGAGTCGCCTCCTACAATGAGCAGTTCTTC. Protein sequence: CASRDLGLAGVASYNEQFF. The genes are TRBV10-2 and TRBJ2-1; TRBD2 agrees at 14 bases. Looked up from germline, CDR1 is WSHSY and CDR2 is SAAADI. There are 19 residues in the CDR3. The ends lost 6 bases at V and 0 bases at J; junction bases unmatched: 10.

The rearrangement uses TRBV10-3 and TRBJ1-4; 9 nucleotides align to TRBD1. V lost 6 bases and J lost 7; bases outside the gene matches: 6. This CDR3 comprises 14 residues. Germline CDR1 and CDR2: ENHRY and SYGVKD. The CDR3 is CAISTGGASEKLFF. The CDR3 bases are TGTGCCATCAGCACAGGGGGCGCGAGTGAAAAACTGTTTTTT.

This clone was picked up a small number of times. This chain connects TRBV6-4 to TRBJ2-3, with D possibly being TRBD2 (5 bases). V lost 4 bases and J 2 bases, leaving 10 bases between the germline ends. This CDR3 comprises 14 residues. Germline V gives CDR1 MRHNA, CDR2 SNTAGT. CDR3 sequence (DNA): TGTGCCAGCAGTGCAAGCGGAGCCACAGATACGCAGTATTTT. Encoded protein: CASSASGATDTQYF.

This rearrangement joins TRBV5-6 to TRBJ1-1; TRBD1 might be the D (5 bases). This CDR3 has 13 residues. The V gene lost 0 bases and the J gene lost 8 bases, with 11 bases spanning the gap. CDR1 SGHDT and CDR2 YYEEEE come from the germline V gene. CDR3 protein: CASSLAGAGEAFF. CDR3 nucleotides: TGTGCCAGCAGCTTGGCCGGGGCAGGGGAAGCTTTCTTT.

The chain has TRBV5-8 and TRBJ2-7; 10 bases line up with TRBD1. CDR1 is SGHTS, CDR2 YDEGEE, per germline. CDR3 length equals 15 residues. Unmatched junction bases numbered 11, after V lost 6 bases and J lost 5 bases. The CDR3 nucleotides read TGTGCCAGCACCAACAGACCGACAGGGGGCGACGAGCAGTACTTC. Protein sequence: CASTNRPTGGDEQYF.

Note on this clone: Germline and junction disagree at one end, which may indicate a read error. The gene calls are TRBV7-3 and TRBJ1-1; no definite D call. This CDR3 is built from 15 residues. Germline V gene lookup returns CDR1 SGHTA and CDR2 FQGTGA. CDR3 coding DNA: TGTGCCAGCAGCATAACCGGAAGGCGGGACACTGAAGCTTTCTTT. Translating gives CASSITGRRDTEAFF. The whole variable domain, remainder taken from reference TRBV7-3 and TRBJ1-1, is GAGVSQTPSNKVTEKGKYVELRCDPISGHTALYWYRQSLGQGPEFLIYFQGTGAADDSGLPNDRFFAVRPEGSVSTLKIQRTERGDSAVYLCASSITGRRDTEAFFGQGTRLTVV.

V and J are TRBV9 and TRBJ2-7; TRBD1 matches at 8 bases. The CDR3 consists of 15 residues. J was trimmed by 2 bases and V by 3 bases; bases with no gene match: 7. Germline loops: CDR1 SGDLS, CDR2 YYNGEE. CDR3 amino acids: CASSALGTGPYEQYF. The DNA of the CDR3 is TGTGCCAGCAGCGCTTTAGGGACAGGACCCTACGAGCAGTACTTC.

This clone was counted once. The chain couples TRBV5-1 to TRBJ1-1; 7 bases are a match to TRBD1. V trimming: 4 bases; J trimming: 9 bases; junction bases outside the gene matches: 9. In germline, CDR1 is SGHRS, CDR2 YFSETQ. CDR3 length: 13 residues. In DNA, the CDR3 is TGCGCCAGCAGCCCTGCGACAGGGCTTAAAGCTTTCTTT. Encoded protein: CASSPATGLKAFF. Full variable domain (missing parts from reference TRBV5-1 and TRBJ1-1): KAGVTQTPRYLIKTRGQQVTLSCSPISGHRSVSWYQQTPGQGLQFLFEYFSETQRNKGNFPGRFSGRQFSNSRSEMNVSTLELGDSALYLCASSPATGLKAFFGQGTRLTVV.

For the CDR3, the DNA is TGTGCCAGCAGTTTTGGTGGAAACACCATATATTTT. Its translation is CASSFGGNTIYF. The rearrangement uses TRBV28 and TRBJ1-3; D not certain. The CDR3 extends over 12 amino acids. Germline V gene data show CDR1 as MDHEN and CDR2 as SYDVKM. Trimming stripped 3 bases from V and 3 bases from J, with 3 bases between.

The gene calls are TRBV28 and TRBJ2-1; 12 bases line up with TRBD2. The CDR3 extends over 17 amino acids. Unmatched junction bases numbered 8, after V lost 3 bases and J lost 5 bases. Looked up from germline, CDR1 is MDHEN and CDR2 is SYDVKM. DNA for the CDR3: TGTGCCAGCAGTTTTTCCCCTAGCGGGAGGGCGCACAATGAGCAGTTCTTC. Protein: CASSFSPSGRAHNEQFF. Combining the CDR3 with reference TRBV28 and TRBJ2-1 gives the whole variable domain DVKVTQSSRYLVKRTGEKVFLECVQDMDHENMFWYRQDPGLGLRLIYFSYDVKMKEKGDIPEGYSVSREKKERFSLILESASTNQTSMYLCASSFSPSGRAHNEQFFGPGTRLTVL.

V gene TRBV18 combines with J gene TRBJ2-1; D is ambiguous. Germline values: CDR1 KGHSH, CDR2 LQKENI. CDR3 length equals 18 residues. Between the trimmed V and J ends, which lost 3 bases and 0 bases, there was a span of 18 bases. The CDR3 DNA sequence: TGTGCCAGCTCACCCAATCGGTTCGGGTCCAGCTCCTACAATGAGCAGTTCTTC. This sequence encodes CASSPNRFGSSSYNEQFF.

This chain links TRBV18 with TRBJ2-7; 7 bases map to TRBD1. Trimming took 3 bases from V and 0 from J; bases not matched to a gene: 2. The CDR3 has 14 residues. Germline V gene data show CDR1 as KGHSH and CDR2 as LQKENI. CDR3 nucleotide sequence: TGTGCCAGCTCACCTAGGGACAGCTCCTACGAGCAGTACTTC. It translates to CASSPRDSSYEQYF.

The chain recombines TRBV19 with TRBJ2-7, with D perhaps matching TRBD1 (6 bases). CDR3 length: 14 residues. Trimming took 4 bases from V and 6 from J, leaving 16 bases between them. Per germline, CDR1 LNHDA and CDR2 SQIVND (reference sequence). The CDR3 DNA follows: TGTGCCAGTAGTAACCGGGACACCCCACGCGAGCAGTACTTC. It is translated as CASSNRDTPREQYF.

This chain joins TRBV11-3 and TRBJ1-1; D gene ambiguous. The V end was cut by 5 bases, the J end by 5 bases, with 12 bases between. From germline, CDR1 is SGHNT and CDR2 YENEEA. The CDR3 consists of 13 residues. The CDR3 sequence is CASSAQEATEAFF. CDR3 DNA sequence: TGTGCCAGCAGCGCTCAGGAGGCTACTGAAGCTTTCTTT.

The chain is built from TRBV30 and TRBJ1-1, with a possible D match to TRBD1 (6 bases). In germline, CDR1 is GTSNPN, CDR2 SVGIG (reference sequence). The CDR3 sequence is 17 residues long. Trimming stripped 2 bases from V and 4 bases from J, with 23 bases between. CDR3 sequence: CAWSREGHKGIPTEAFF. Written as DNA, the CDR3 is TGTGCCTGGAGTCGGGAGGGACACAAGGGAATCCCCACTGAAGCTTTCTTT.

The V gene is TRBV9, the J gene TRBJ1-2; 11 nucleotides line up with TRBD1. The trim removed 2 bases at V and 3 bases at J, leaving 3 bases unmatched. Germline assignment: CDR1 SGDLS and CDR2 YYNGEE. This CDR3 contains 15 residues. The CDR3 DNA sequence: TGTGCCAGCAGCGTTGGACAGGGGGCAGACTATGGCTACACCTTC. Amino acid sequence: CASSVGQGADYGYTF.

The gene calls are TRBV4-2 and TRBJ2-7; TRBD1 aligns across 10 bases. This CDR3 region has 15 residues. V dropped 3 bases and J dropped 2; count of bases not matched to a gene: 4. CDR1 and CDR2 (germline): LGHNA, YNFKEQ. The CDR3 DNA reads as TGTGCCAGCAGCCACGGGACAGGGGAACCCTACGAGCAGTACTTC. It yields the protein CASSHGTGEPYEQYF.

This clone was seen only a few times. The chain employs TRBV15 and TRBJ1-6; D not certain. The length of the CDR3 is 13 residues. Between the trimmed V and J ends, which lost 8 bases and 6 bases, there was a span of 11 bases. In germline, CDR1 is LNHNV, CDR2 YYDKDF (reference sequence). The CDR3 coding sequence is TGTGCCACCCGGGGAGACCGTAATTCACCCCTCCACTTT. Amino acid sequence: CATRGDRNSPLHF.

The chain is built from TRBV19 and TRBJ1-1; D uncertain. The V gene lost 5 bases and the J gene lost 1 base, with 5 bases spanning the gap. Germline-derived CDR1 and CDR2 are LNHDA and SQIVND (reference sequence). This CDR3 contains 12 residues. The CDR3 loop reads CASSFANTEAFF. CDR3 nucleotide sequence: TGTGCCAGTAGTTTCGCGAACACTGAAGCTTTCTTT. The entire variable domain, with the rest obtained from reference TRBV19 and TRBJ1-1, is as follows: DGGITQSPKYLFRKEGQNVTLSCEQNLNHDAMYWYRQDPGQGLRLIYYSQIVNDFQKGDIAEGYSVSREKKESFPLTVTSAQKNPTAFYLCASSFANTEAFFGQGTRLTVV.

The chain has TRBV5-4 and TRBJ2-4; tentatively, D is TRBD1 (8 bases). The CDR3 has 18 residues. The V gene lost 0 bases and the J gene lost 8 bases, with 24 bases spanning the gap. Germline V lookup: CDR1 SGHNT, CDR2 YYREEE (reference sequence). CDR3 sequence reads: CASSLEVLGGLQGDIQYF. The CDR3 DNA sequence: TGTGCCAGCAGCTTGGAGGTTCTCGGGGGACTACAGGGGGACATTCAGTACTTC.

V and J are TRBV4-1 and TRBJ2-1, with 9 nucleotides matching TRBD1. The trim removed 4 bases at V and 5 bases at J, leaving 12 bases unmatched. CDR1 and CDR2 (germline): MGHRA, YSYEKL. This CDR3 is built from 17 residues. The CDR3 region is CASSREVTGGFNNEQFF. The CDR3, as DNA: TGCGCCAGCAGCCGAGAAGTCACAGGGGGCTTTAACAATGAGCAGTTCTTC.

This chain joins TRBV30 and TRBJ1-3; unclear D gene. V gave up 3 bases and J gave up 0 bases, with 6 bases separating them. The germline V gene encodes CDR1 GTSNPN and CDR2 SVGIG (reference sequence). The CDR3 is made up of 13 amino acids. The CDR3 region has the DNA TGTGCCTGGAGCCTGAACTCTGGAAACACCATATATTTT. Translated, it gives CAWSLNSGNTIYF.

The rearrangement uses TRBV30 and TRBJ2-5; 8 bases line up with TRBD2. This CDR3 contains 15 residues. CDR1 is GTSNPN, CDR2 SVGIG, per germline (reference sequence). The ends lost 0 bases at V and 5 bases at J; junction bases unmatched: 8. CDR3 nucleotide sequence: TGTGCCTGGAGTGTAACTGGGACTAGGGGGGAGACCCAGTACTTC. The encoded protein is CAWSVTGTRGETQYF.

The chain is built from TRBV19 and TRBJ2-2; the match to TRBD1 covers 7 bases. The ends lost 0 bases at V and 4 bases at J; junction bases unmatched: 2. The length of the CDR3 is 15 residues. Per the germline V gene, CDR1 is LNHDA and CDR2 is SQIVND (reference sequence). The CDR3, as DNA: TGTGCCAGTAGTATAGATGACAGGGCCACCGGGGAGCTGTTTTTT. This encodes CASSIDDRATGELFF.

The rearrangement uses TRBV18 and TRBJ1-5; possible D gene TRBD1, 5 bases. Deletions cut 5 bases from V and 3 bases from J, with 11 bases between. Germline CDR1 KGHSH, CDR2 LQKENI. The CDR3 extends over 14 amino acids. DNA for the CDR3: TGTGCCAGCTCAAAACGGGACTTCAATCAGCCCCAGCATTTT. Its translation is CASSKRDFNQPQHF.

The gene calls are TRBV28 and TRBJ2-3; TRBD1 matches 7 bases. The germline V gene encodes CDR1 MDHEN and CDR2 SYDVKM. Unmatched junction bases numbered 9, after V lost 6 bases and J lost 6 bases. CDR3 size: 14 residues. Here the CDR3 DNA reads TGTGCCAGCAGCAGAAGAGGGGGCAGGGATACGCAGTATTTT. Its translation is CASSRRGGRDTQYF.

The rearrangement uses TRBV28 and TRBJ2-7; D not resolved. V was clipped by 2 bases and J by 6 bases, with 8 bases between them. Per the germline V gene, CDR1 is MDHEN and CDR2 is SYDVKM. The CDR3 has 12 residues. CDR3 in DNA: TGTGCCAGCAGTTTAAGGGTTGGCGAGCAGTACTTC. Translated, it gives CASSLRVGEQYF.

This chain links TRBV4-3 with TRBJ1-2, with D perhaps TRBD1 (6 bases). The CDR3 extends over 15 amino acids. Germline assignment: CDR1 LGHNA and CDR2 YSLEER. Trimming took 4 bases from V and 3 from J, leaving 15 bases between them. CDR3 loop: CASSPKWGGDYGYTF. As DNA, the CDR3 is TGCGCCAGCAGCCCTAAATGGGGGGGCGACTATGGCTACACCTTC.